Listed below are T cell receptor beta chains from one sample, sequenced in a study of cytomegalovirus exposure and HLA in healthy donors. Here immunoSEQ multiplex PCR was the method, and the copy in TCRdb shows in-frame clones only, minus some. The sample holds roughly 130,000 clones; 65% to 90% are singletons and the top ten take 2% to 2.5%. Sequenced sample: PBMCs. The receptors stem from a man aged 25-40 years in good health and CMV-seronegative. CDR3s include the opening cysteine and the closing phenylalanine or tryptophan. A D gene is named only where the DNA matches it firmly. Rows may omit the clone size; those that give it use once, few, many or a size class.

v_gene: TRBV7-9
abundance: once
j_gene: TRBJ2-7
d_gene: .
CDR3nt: TGTGCCAGCAGCTTTGGGGTGCCCTCCGGAGGAGAGCAGTACTTC
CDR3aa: CASSFGVPSGGEQYF

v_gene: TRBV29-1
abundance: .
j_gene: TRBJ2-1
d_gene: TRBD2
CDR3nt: TGCAGCGTTGAACGCTCGGGGGGGTATTACAATGAGCAGTTCTTC
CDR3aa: CSVERSGGYYNEQFF

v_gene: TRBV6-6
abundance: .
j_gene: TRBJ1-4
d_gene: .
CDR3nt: TGTGCCAGCAGTTACTCGGCAGGGCGTAATGAAAAACTGTTTTTT
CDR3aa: CASSYSAGRNEKLFF

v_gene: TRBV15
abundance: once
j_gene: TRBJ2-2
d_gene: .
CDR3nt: TGTGCCACCAGCAGATCCAGACATGCGAACACCGGGGAGCTGTTTTTT
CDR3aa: CATSRSRHANTGELFF

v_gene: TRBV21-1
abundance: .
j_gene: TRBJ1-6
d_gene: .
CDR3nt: TGTGCCAGCAGTTATAAAGTTGCGACACACTATAATTCACCCCTCCACTTT
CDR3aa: CASSYKVATHYNSPLHF

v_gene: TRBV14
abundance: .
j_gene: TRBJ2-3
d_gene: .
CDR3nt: TGTGCCAGCAGCCGAGGGAGAGGGACAGATACGCAGTATTTT
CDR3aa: CASSRGRGTDTQYF

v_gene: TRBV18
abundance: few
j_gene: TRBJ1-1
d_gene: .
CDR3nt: TGTGCCAGCTCACCCCGGGGCCGGGGGGGAGAAGCTTTCTTT
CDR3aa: CASSPRGRGGEAFF

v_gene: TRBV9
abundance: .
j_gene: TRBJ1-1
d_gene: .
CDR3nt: TGTGCCAGCAGCGTAGGGGCGGCCGGGGGGACTGAAGCTTTCTTT
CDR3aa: CASSVGAAGGTEAFF

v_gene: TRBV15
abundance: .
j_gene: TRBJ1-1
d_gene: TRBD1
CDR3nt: TGTGCCACCAGCCGGGACAGGGGGTCGAACACTGAAGCTTTCTTT
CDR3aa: CATSRDRGSNTEAFF

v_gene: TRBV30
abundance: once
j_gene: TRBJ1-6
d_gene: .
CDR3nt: TGTGCCTGGAGTGGGACAAGAAATAATTCACCCCTCCACTTT
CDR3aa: CAWSGTRNNSPLHF

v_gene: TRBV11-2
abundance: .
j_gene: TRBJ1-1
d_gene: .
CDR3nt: TGTGCCAGCAGCTTAGTAATAGGGGGTACTGAAGCTTTCTTT
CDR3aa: CASSLVIGGTEAFF

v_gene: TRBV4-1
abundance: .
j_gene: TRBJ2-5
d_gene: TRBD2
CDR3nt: TGCGCCAGCAGCCAAAGTTGGCTTAGCGGGGGGGCGCAAGAGACCCAGTACTTC
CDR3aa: CASSQSWLSGGAQETQYF

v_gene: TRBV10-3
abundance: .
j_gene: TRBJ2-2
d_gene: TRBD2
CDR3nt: TGTGCCACCAACCCTGGGACTAGCGGGGGGGAGACCGGGGAGCTGTTTTTT
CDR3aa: CATNPGTSGGETGELFF